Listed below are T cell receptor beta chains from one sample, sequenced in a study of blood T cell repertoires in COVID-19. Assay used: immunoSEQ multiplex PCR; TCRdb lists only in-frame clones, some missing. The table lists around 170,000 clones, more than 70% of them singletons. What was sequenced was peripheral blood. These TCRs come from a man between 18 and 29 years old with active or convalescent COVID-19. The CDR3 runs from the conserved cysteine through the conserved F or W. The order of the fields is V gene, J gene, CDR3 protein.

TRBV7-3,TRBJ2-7,CASSLLAESSYEQYF
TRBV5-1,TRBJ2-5,CASTQTGGGETQYF
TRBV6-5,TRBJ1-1,CASSYGDSNTEAFF
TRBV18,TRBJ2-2,CASSRDRDTGELFF
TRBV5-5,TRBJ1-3,CASSLEGAWSNTIYF
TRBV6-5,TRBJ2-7,CASSHGGYEQYF
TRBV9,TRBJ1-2,CASSTPGFHGYTF
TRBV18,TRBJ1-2,CASSPTGQPYGYTF
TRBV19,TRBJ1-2,CASSARGEDHGYTF
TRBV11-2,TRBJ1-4,CASSFRSGLGRRIVEKLFF
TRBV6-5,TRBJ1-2,CASQQGGRYGYTF
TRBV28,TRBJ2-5,CASSLKLPGTQYF
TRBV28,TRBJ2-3,CASSSPGQGTDTQYF
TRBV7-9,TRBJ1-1,CASSSSGSDTEAFF
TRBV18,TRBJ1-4,CASSPGLNQLEKLFF
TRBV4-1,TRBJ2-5,CASSQDPDRETQYF
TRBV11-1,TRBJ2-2,CASSSTGRVTGELFF
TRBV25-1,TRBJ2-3,CASSDLGLETDTQYF
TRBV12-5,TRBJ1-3,CASGRLGPGNTIYF
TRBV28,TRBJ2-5,CASSFRQGAQTQYF
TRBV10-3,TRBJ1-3,CAIRTGAGNTIYF
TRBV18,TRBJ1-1,CASSPSREVNTEAFF
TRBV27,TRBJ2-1,CASRGQGSYNEQFF
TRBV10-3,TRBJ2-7,CAISVAGPPYEQYF
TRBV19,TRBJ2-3,CASSPLTRGRWDTQYF
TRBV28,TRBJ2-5,CASRTIWSETQYF
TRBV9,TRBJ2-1,CASSVQLAGELNEQFF
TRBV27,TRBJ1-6,CASSLGAPTGSPLHF
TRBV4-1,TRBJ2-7,CASSQGGPASVYEQYF
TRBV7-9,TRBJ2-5,CASSLLAGAETQYF
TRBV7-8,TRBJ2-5,CASSYRDRSAGETQYF
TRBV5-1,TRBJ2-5,CASSLAAGTQETQYF
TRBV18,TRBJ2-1,CASSRGLAGVGEQFF